The sample holds a few counts of the clone carrying this TCR beta chain. This specimen belongs to a study of radiation and T cells in renal cell carcinoma. Documented time point: blood 2 weeks post-SBRT. The treatment: 15 Gy SBRT to primary tumor, nephrectomy 4 weeks later. The table came from immunoSEQ multiplex PCR; TCRdb's copy has only in-frame clones and leaves some out. The data show some 130,000 clones, approximately 90% seen once. CDR1 and CDR2 from the germline V gene are SGHDT and YYEEEE. V gave up 7 bases and J gave up 2 bases, with 21 bases separating them. The CDR3 runs to 16 residues. This TCR came from a woman in her 70s with renal cell carcinoma. The chain is built from TRBV5-6 and TRBJ1-1, with D maybe TRBD1 (5 bases). Specimen: blood, collected from a patient whose treatment included radiotherapy and nephrectomy. The CDR3 reads CASGTAVGTLNTEAFF. The DNA of the CDR3 is TGTGCCAGCGGTACTGCTGTGGGGACCCTCAACACTGAAGCTTTCTTT.